Here is one T cell receptor beta chain with its context. In the original processing: It was from reference gene primer amplification that nucleated cell counts were estimated. Sequencing used immunoSEQ multiplex PCR; TCRdb keeps in-frame clones, though not all of them. From that table come the V and J calls and clone size; the DNA was used to work out D and trimming. Here the sample spans about 90,000 clones, 75% to 90% being singletons. The data belong to a study of blood T cell repertoires in COVID-19. Study-wide background: Researchers got acute and convalescent COVID-19 samples from the United States, Italy and Spain. From T cells, B-cell-depleted T cells, or PBMCs came the material, which was cDNA or gDNA.

Germline CDR1 is KGHSH and CDR2 is LQKENI. The V end lost 3 bases, the J end lost 5 bases, and 7 bases lay between the germline ends. The CDR3 has 12 amino acids. The material sequenced was peripheral blood. The TCR sequence derives from an elderly man with active or convalescent COVID-19. The V and J genes are TRBV18 and TRBJ1-1; D may be TRBD1 (5 bases). The CDR3 DNA follows: TGTGCCAGCTCACCGGGGCCGACTGAAGCTTTCTTT. Protein product: CASSPGPTEAFF.